The source of this T cell receptor beta chain is a study of T-cell reconstitution after alpha-beta-depleted transplantation in children. The CDR3 has 14 residues. V lost 3 bases to trimming and J lost 2 bases, with 8 bases between them. Study outcomes and limitations: Expanded graft clones numbering several hundred reportedly gave rise to alpha-beta T cells about two months after transplant. Some patients' high day-60 TCRbeta diversity was attributed to recipient cells surviving conditioning. One year post-transplant, T-cell counts and diversity were largely derived from T cells produced anew.

This clonotype has more than one count but fewer than ten. Its target is not known. Preparing the TCRbeta library involved the use of unique molecular identifiers. TCRdb used MiXCR to reprocess the PCR reads, holding one entry per CDR3 protein. The data hold approximately 490,000 distinct CDR3 sequences, with 8% to 11% observed a single time. The sequence came from a child aged 2-9 years with inherited bone marrow failure, due to receive a stem cell transplant. Source: PBMCs, taken before TCRalphabeta/CD19-depleted stem cell transplant. The rearrangement uses TRBV23-1 and TRBJ1-5; D not resolved. TRBV23-1 is flagged as an ORF with uncertain function. The CDR3, as DNA: TGCGCCAGCAGTCACGCGACCGGCAATCAGCCCCAGCATTTT. It is translated as CASSHATGNQPQHF.